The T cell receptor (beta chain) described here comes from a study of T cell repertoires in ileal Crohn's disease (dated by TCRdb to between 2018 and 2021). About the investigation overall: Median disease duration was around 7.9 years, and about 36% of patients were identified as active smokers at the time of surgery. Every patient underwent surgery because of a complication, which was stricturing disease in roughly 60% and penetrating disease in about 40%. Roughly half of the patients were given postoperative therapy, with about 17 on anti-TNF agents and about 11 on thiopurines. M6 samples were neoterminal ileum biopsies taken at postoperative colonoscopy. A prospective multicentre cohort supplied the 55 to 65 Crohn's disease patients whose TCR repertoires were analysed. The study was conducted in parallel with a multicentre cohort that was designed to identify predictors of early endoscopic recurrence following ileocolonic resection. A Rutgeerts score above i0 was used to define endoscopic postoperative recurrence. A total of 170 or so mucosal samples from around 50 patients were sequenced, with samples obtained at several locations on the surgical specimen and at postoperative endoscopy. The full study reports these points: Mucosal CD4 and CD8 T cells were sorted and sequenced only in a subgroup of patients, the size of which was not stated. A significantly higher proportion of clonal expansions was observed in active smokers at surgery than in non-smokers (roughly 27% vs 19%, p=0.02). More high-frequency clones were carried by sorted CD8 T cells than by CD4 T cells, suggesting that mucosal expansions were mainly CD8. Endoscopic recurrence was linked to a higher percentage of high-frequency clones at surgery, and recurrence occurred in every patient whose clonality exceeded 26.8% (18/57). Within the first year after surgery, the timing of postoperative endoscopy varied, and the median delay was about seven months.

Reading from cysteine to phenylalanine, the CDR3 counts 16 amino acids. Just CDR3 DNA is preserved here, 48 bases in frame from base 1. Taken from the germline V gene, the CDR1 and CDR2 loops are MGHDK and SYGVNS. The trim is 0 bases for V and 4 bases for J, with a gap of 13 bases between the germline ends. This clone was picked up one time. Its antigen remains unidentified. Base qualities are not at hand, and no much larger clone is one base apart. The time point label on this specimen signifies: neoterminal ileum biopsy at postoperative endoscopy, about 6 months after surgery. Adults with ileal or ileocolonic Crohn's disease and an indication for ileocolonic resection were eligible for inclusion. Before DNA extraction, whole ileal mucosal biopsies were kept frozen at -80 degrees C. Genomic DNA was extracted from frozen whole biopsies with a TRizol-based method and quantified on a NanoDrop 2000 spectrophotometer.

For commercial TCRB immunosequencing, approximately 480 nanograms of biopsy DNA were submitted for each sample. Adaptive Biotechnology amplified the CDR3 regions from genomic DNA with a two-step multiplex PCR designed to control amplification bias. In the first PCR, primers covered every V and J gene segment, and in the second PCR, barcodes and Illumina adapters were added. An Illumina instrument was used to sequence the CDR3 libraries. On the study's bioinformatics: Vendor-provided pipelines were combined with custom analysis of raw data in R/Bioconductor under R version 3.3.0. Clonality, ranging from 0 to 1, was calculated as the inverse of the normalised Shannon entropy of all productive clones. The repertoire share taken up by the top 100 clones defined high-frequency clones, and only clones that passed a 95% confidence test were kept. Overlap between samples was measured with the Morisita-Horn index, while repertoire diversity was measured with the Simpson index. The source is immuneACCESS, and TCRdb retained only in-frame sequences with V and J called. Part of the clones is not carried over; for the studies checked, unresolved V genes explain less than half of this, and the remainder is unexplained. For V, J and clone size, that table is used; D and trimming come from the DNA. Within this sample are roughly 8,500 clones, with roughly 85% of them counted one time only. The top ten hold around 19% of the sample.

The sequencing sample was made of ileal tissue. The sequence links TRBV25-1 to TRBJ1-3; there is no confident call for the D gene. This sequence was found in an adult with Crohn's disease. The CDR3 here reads CASSEYVYPGGNTIYF. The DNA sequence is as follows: TGTGCCAGCAGTGAATACGTCTACCCGGGGGGAAACACCATATATTTT.